Listed here are 16 T cell receptor beta chains from one sample, sequenced in a study of blood T cell repertoires in COVID-19. Profiling relied on immunoSEQ multiplex PCR, and the TCRdb table lists in-frame clones only, not all of them. The sample contains about 270,000 clones, roughly nine tenths of which appear only once. Specimen: peripheral blood. The receptors originated from a woman aged 60 to 75 who had recovered from COVID-19.

This chain uses TRBV5-1 with TRBJ2-7, with 7 bases that match TRBD1. Trimming took 0 bases from V and 3 from J; bases not matched to a gene: 12. Germline CDR1 SGHRS, CDR2 YFSETQ. There are 17 residues in the CDR3. The CDR3 bases are TGCGCCAGCAGCTTGGGTCCAGTTACACAGGGGATCTACGAGCAGTACTTC. It translates to CASSLGPVTQGIYEQYF.

The chain combines TRBV3-1 (or the pseudogene TRBV3-2) with TRBJ1-2; D ambiguous. Trimming shortened V by 3 bases and J by 6 bases, and 11 bases separated the two germline ends. The germline V gene encodes CDR1 LGHDT and CDR2 YNNKEL (reference sequence). This CDR3 contains 13 residues. CDR3 region: CASSQREFHGYTF. The CDR3 DNA reads TGTGCCAGCAGCCAGAGGGAGTTCCATGGCTACACCTTC.

J is TRBJ2-1 and V is TRBV5-1; D is undetermined. Germline V gene lookup returns CDR1 SGHRS and CDR2 YFSETQ. The V and J ends lost 0 bases and 0 bases respectively, with 7 bases between them. CDR3 length equals 15 residues. The CDR3 nucleotides are TGCGCCAGCAGCTTGGCCTCGAGCTCCTACAATGAGCAGTTCTTC. Amino acids: CASSLASSSYNEQFF.

The chain uses TRBV6-5 and TRBJ1-3, with unresolved D. Germline loops: CDR1 MNHEY, CDR2 SVGAGI. The CDR3 loop spans 15 amino acids. V was clipped by 6 bases and J by 0 bases, with 12 bases between them. The CDR3 region is CASRTRLNSGNTIYF. The CDR3 bases are TGTGCCAGCAGAACACGACTCAACTCTGGAAACACCATATATTTT.

J is TRBJ1-3 and V is TRBV4-3; D is possibly TRBD1 (5 bases). V was trimmed by 0 bases and J by 6 bases, leaving 12 bases between them. CDR1 and CDR2 from the germline V gene are LGHNA and YSLEER. CDR3 length: 15 amino acids. DNA for the CDR3: TGCGCCAGCAGCCAAGATGGTAACAGGTTAAACACCATATATTTT. Translating gives CASSQDGNRLNTIYF.

This chain uses TRBV5-4 with TRBJ2-1; maybe TRBD1 (6 bases). From germline, CDR1 is SGHNT and CDR2 YYREEE (reference sequence). This CDR3 has 16 amino acids. V was shortened by 3 bases and J by 3 bases, with 16 bases between the two germline ends. CDR3 coding DNA: TGTGCCAGCAGCTCTTCGGGACACATTCTCTACAATGAGCAGTTCTTC. Translating it yields CASSSSGHILYNEQFF.

Details on this clone: Other DNA sequences in the sample encode the same CDR3. V is TRBV5-1 and J is TRBJ2-3; D uncertain. There are 15 residues in the CDR3. Germline V gives CDR1 SGHRS, CDR2 YFSETQ. The ends were cut back, 0 bases at V and 0 bases at J, with 8 bases in the middle. CDR3 sequence (DNA): TGCGCCAGCAGCTTGGACTCGCCTAGCACAGATACGCAGTATTTT. It encodes CASSLDSPSTDTQYF.

A remark on this clone: This sample includes further DNA sequences coding for the same CDR3. The rearrangement uses TRBV9 and TRBJ1-3; 8 nucleotides align to TRBD1. This CDR3 comprises 14 residues. Germline loops: CDR1 SGDLS, CDR2 YYNGEE. The V gene end was trimmed by 4 bases and the J gene end by 4 bases; junction bases not matched to a gene: 4. For the CDR3, the DNA is TGTGCCAGCAGCCCAAGGGACAGGGGAAACACCATATATTTT. It codes for CASSPRDRGNTIYF. Using reference TRBV9 and TRBJ1-3 for the parts outside the CDR3, the full variable domain is DSGVTQTPKHLITATGQRVTLRCSPRSGDLSVYWYQQSLDQGLQFLIQYYNGEERAKGNILERFSAQQFPDLHSELNLSSLELGDSALYFCASSPRDRGNTIYFGEGSWLTVV.

This rearrangement joins TRBV20-1 to TRBJ1-2; D remains unclear. This CDR3 comprises 11 residues. Trimming took off 6 bases at V and 4 bases at J, with 9 bases between the two ends. Germline V gives CDR1 DFQATT, CDR2 SNEGSKA (reference sequence). The chain's CDR3 is CSAGESYGYTF. As DNA, the CDR3 is TGCAGTGCCGGGGAGTCCTATGGCTACACCTTC.

The chain couples TRBV10-3 to TRBJ1-4, with 7 bases that match TRBD1. The CDR3 is 17 amino acids. V lost 2 bases and J lost 10; bases outside the gene matches: 16. Germline loops: CDR1 ENHRY, CDR2 SYGVKD. The CDR3 here is CAISEPTRQGSEGKLFF. The CDR3 DNA reads TGTGCCATCAGTGAGCCTACTCGACAGGGTTCAGAGGGAAAACTGTTTTTT.

This clone was observed once. The chain has TRBV15 and TRBJ2-7; possible D gene TRBD2, 7 bases. Per the germline V gene, CDR1 is LNHNV and CDR2 is YYDKDF (reference sequence). The CDR3 has 14 residues. V lost 7 bases and J lost 3, with 16 bases in between. The CDR3: CATTSGRGVYEQYF. The CDR3 nucleotides read TGTGCCACCACCTCGGGGAGGGGGGTCTACGAGCAGTACTTC.

The V and J genes are TRBV5-4 and TRBJ2-1; tentatively, D is TRBD1 (6 bases). The V gene lost 0 bases and the J gene lost 4 bases, with 11 bases spanning the gap. Per germline, CDR1 SGHNT and CDR2 YYREEE (reference sequence). The CDR3 has 15 amino acids. CDR3 sequence: CASSLDWQGYNEQFF. The CDR3 bases are TGTGCCAGCAGCTTGGATTGGCAGGGGTACAATGAGCAGTTCTTC.

V gene TRBV5-1 combines with J gene TRBJ2-2, with 8 positions matching TRBD1. V was pared by 3 bases and J by 1 base, with 5 bases of the junction left unmatched. The CDR3 extends over 16 amino acids. CDR1 and CDR2 (germline): SGHRS, YFSETQ. CDR3 region: CASSSATGGNTGELFF. CDR3 nucleotide sequence: TGCGCCAGCAGCTCCGCCACAGGGGGGAACACCGGGGAGCTGTTTTTT.

The chain has TRBV7-3 and TRBJ2-7; possibly TRBD1 for D (6 bases). CDR1 and CDR2 from the germline V gene are SGHTA and FQGTGA. V lost 11 bases and J 0 bases, leaving 20 bases between the germline ends. This CDR3 has 15 amino acids. CDR3 region: CASKGTAGASYEQYF. DNA for the CDR3: TGTGCCTCCAAAGGGACCGCAGGGGCCTCCTACGAGCAGTACTTC.

V and J are TRBV6-5 and TRBJ2-1; 9 bases line up with TRBD1. The germline V gene encodes CDR1 MNHEY and CDR2 SVGAGI. Trimming took 9 bases from V and 7 from J; bases not matched to a gene: 7. The CDR3 is 13 residues long. CDR3 amino acids: CASDRGSENEQFF. CDR3 bases: TGTGCCAGTGACAGGGGGTCGGAAAATGAGCAGTTCTTC.

The gene calls are TRBV2 and TRBJ2-2, with 8 bases fitting TRBD1. Germline V gives CDR1 SNHLY, CDR2 FYNNEI. The CDR3 has 15 residues. The trim removed 6 bases at V and 3 bases at J, leaving 6 bases unmatched. This chain's CDR3 is CASRGRGQYTGELFF. CDR3 coding DNA: TGTGCCAGCAGGGGCAGGGGGCAGTACACCGGGGAGCTGTTTTTT.